This passage covers 28 T cell receptor beta chains from one sample sequenced in a study of blood T cell repertoires in COVID-19 (dated by TCRdb to between 2020 and 2021). The receptor library was made with the immunoSEQ multiplex PCR assay. The source is immuneACCESS, and TCRdb retained only in-frame sequences with V and J called. Part of the clones is not carried over; for the studies checked, unresolved V genes explain less than half of this, and the remainder is unexplained. The sample table records roughly 190,000 clones; about 88% of these occur just once. The top ten constitute 6% of the sample. Sequencing was done on a sample of peripheral blood. These receptors were collected from a man aged 40-49 years with active or convalescent COVID-19.

CDR3 nucleotide sequence: TGTGCCAGCAGTGATGAAATCGGGACAGGGGTCAATCAGCCCCAGCATTTT. This encodes CASSDEIGTGVNQPQHF. The chain recombines TRBV6-1 with TRBJ1-5; 10 bases are shared with TRBD1. The CDR3 runs to 17 residues. The J segment lost 3 bases and the V segment lost 3 bases, leaving 8 bases of the junction unmatched. From germline, CDR1 is MNHNS and CDR2 SASEGT.

The chain recombines TRBV7-9 with TRBJ1-5; a weak D match, TRBD1 (6 bases). This CDR3 is built from 17 residues. Trimming left V 0 bases short and J 1 base short, with 13 bases between. CDR1 and CDR2 (germline): SEHNR, FQNEAQ (reference sequence). Here the CDR3 reads CASSLADRQASNQPQHF. The CDR3 nucleotides read TGTGCCAGCAGCTTAGCTGACCGACAGGCGAGCAATCAGCCCCAGCATTTT.

V gene TRBV11-3 combines with J gene TRBJ1-1, with D uncertain. The germline V gene has CDR1 SGHNT and CDR2 YENEEA. With 1 base removed from V and 8 bases from J, the gap between germline ends came to 8 bases. The CDR3 runs 12 residues. CDR3 nucleotides: TGTGCCAGCAGCTTAGTAGGGAGGGAAGCTTTCTTT. Amino acids: CASSLVGREAFF.

The rearrangement uses TRBV19 and TRBJ1-1; 8 nucleotides agree with TRBD1. The CDR3 spans 16 residues. With 4 bases clipped from V and 0 bases from J, the junction kept 7 bases outside the gene matches. The germline V gene encodes CDR1 LNHDA and CDR2 SQIVND (reference sequence). The CDR3 loop reads CASSTSQGALNTEAFF. CDR3 sequence (DNA): TGTGCCAGTAGTACCAGTCAGGGGGCCCTGAACACTGAAGCTTTCTTT.

The gene calls are TRBV5-4 and TRBJ2-7, with TRBD1 identical over 7 bases. The V gene's germline CDR1 is SGHNT and CDR2 YYREEE (reference sequence). The CDR3 length is 12 residues. V was pared by 5 bases and J by 5 bases, with 4 bases of the junction left unmatched. The CDR3 DNA reads TGTGCCAGCAGAGAACAGGGGAACGAGCAGTACTTC. Its translation is CASREQGNEQYF.

This chain links TRBV19 with TRBJ2-7; 12 nucleotides line up with TRBD1. The CDR3 consists of 12 residues. Germline CDR1 and CDR2: LNHDA and SQIVND (reference sequence). Trimming took 8 bases from V and 5 from J; bases not matched to a gene: 1. The CDR3: CASGTGGDEQYF. The DNA for the CDR3 is TGTGCCAGTGGGACAGGGGGCGACGAGCAGTACTTC.

The table lists this clone with a count of one. This sequence joins TRBV5-1 and TRBJ1-4; a possible D gene is TRBD1 (6 bases). CDR1 SGHRS and CDR2 YFSETQ come from the germline V gene. Trimming took off 3 bases at V and 2 bases at J, with 17 bases between the two ends. CDR3 size: 17 residues. CDR3: CASSSSPGQGTNEKLFF. In DNA, the CDR3 is TGCGCCAGCAGCTCGTCCCCAGGGCAGGGGACTAATGAAAAACTGTTTTTT.

The chain is built from TRBV2 and TRBJ1-1; TRBD1 aligns across 9 bases. Germline V gene lookup returns CDR1 SNHLY and CDR2 FYNNEI. CDR3 length equals 14 residues. V shed 5 bases and J 4 bases; nucleotides not matched to a gene: 5. CDR3: CASSLGQGPTEAFF. CDR3 sequence (DNA): TGTGCCAGCAGTCTTGGACAGGGGCCCACTGAAGCTTTCTTT.

The chain uses TRBV2 and TRBJ1-1; D gene ambiguous. Trimming pared 3 bases from V and 5 bases from J, leaving 4 bases between. Germline loops: CDR1 SNHLY, CDR2 FYNNEI. The CDR3 contains 11 residues. DNA of the CDR3: TGTGCCAGCAGTGACCGGACTGAAGCTTTCTTT. Protein product: CASSDRTEAFF. The full variable domain, in which reference TRBV2 and TRBJ1-1 provide the parts outside the CDR3, is EPEVTQTPSHQVTQMGQEVILRCVPISNHLYFYWYRQILGQKVEFLVSFYNNEISEKSEIFDDQFSVERPDGSNFTLKIRSTKLEDSAMYFCASSDRTEAFFGQGTRLTVV.

V is TRBV7-8 and J is TRBJ1-3; 9 nucleotides match TRBD1. Germline-derived CDR1 and CDR2 are SGHVS and FQNEAQ. Trimming at V came to 5 bases and at J to 3 bases, leaving 5 bases not matched to a gene. The CDR3 sequence is 15 residues long. The CDR3 region has the DNA TGTGCCAGCAGCGCACAGGGGGCGGGTGGAAACACCATATATTTT. This translates into CASSAQGAGGNTIYF.

This chain joins TRBV30 and TRBJ1-2; 7 bases agree with TRBD1. Trimming at V came to 8 bases and at J to 7 bases, leaving 10 bases not matched to a gene. Germline V CDR1 and CDR2: GTSNPN, SVGIG (reference sequence). The CDR3 is 12 residues long. The CDR3 loop is CARRQGVGGYTF. The CDR3 bases are TGTGCCCGGCGGCAGGGGGTCGGTGGCTACACCTTC. The full variable domain, completed using reference TRBV30 and TRBJ1-2, is SQTIHQWPATLVQPVGSPLSLECTVEGTSNPNLYWYRQAAGRGLQLLFYSVGIGQISSEVPQNLSASRPQDRQFILSSKKLLLSDSGFYLCARRQGVGGYTFGSGTRLTVV.

The rearrangement uses TRBV10-3 and TRBJ1-1; 11 bases line up with TRBD1. Trimming at V came to 8 bases and at J to 4 bases, leaving 6 bases not matched to a gene. Germline assignment: CDR1 ENHRY and CDR2 SYGVKD. The CDR3 runs 14 residues. Written as DNA, the CDR3 is TGTGCCATCGGAGGACAGGGGGCAGGCACTGAAGCTTTCTTT. It is translated as CAIGGQGAGTEAFF.

The gene calls are TRBV29-1 and TRBJ2-1; 7 positions agree with TRBD1. Germline lookup yields CDR1 SQVTM and CDR2 ANQGSEA. V lost 7 bases to trimming and J lost 4 bases; unmatched junction nucleotides: 25. The CDR3 is made up of 19 amino acids. DNA for the CDR3: TGCAGCGCAAAAAGGTACCGGGACAGAGAACGTAATCTATACAATGAGCAGTTCTTC. It specifies CSAKRYRDRERNLYNEQFF.

The DNA for the CDR3 is TGCAGCGAGCCCCTCGCGGGAGGGGACAATGAGCAGTTCTTC. This translates into CSEPLAGGDNEQFF. This chain connects TRBV29-1 to TRBJ2-1, with 9 bases aligning to TRBD2. CDR1 is SQVTM, CDR2 ANQGSEA, per germline. With 7 bases clipped from V and 5 bases from J, the junction kept 9 bases outside the gene matches. The CDR3 is 14 amino acids.

The chain has TRBV19 and TRBJ1-2; 8 bases match TRBD1. The germline V gene encodes CDR1 LNHDA and CDR2 SQIVND (reference sequence). V lost 5 bases to trimming and J lost 6 bases; unmatched junction nucleotides: 11. The CDR3 is 15 amino acids. The CDR3 nucleotides are TGTGCCAGTAGTGTCACTCCAGGGGGCTCAAATGGCTACACCTTC. It encodes CASSVTPGGSNGYTF.

The CDR3 loop reads CASSVGPFSGANVLTF. The CDR3, as DNA: TGTGCCAGCAGCGTAGGGCCGTTCTCTGGGGCCAACGTCCTGACTTTC. The chain recombines TRBV9 with TRBJ2-6; D call uncertain. The CDR3 consists of 16 residues. V gave up 0 bases and J gave up 0 bases, with 7 bases separating them. CDR1 and CDR2 (germline): SGDLS, YYNGEE.

To note about this clone: Relative to the germline gene, one junction end is altered; a read error may explain this. The CDR3 sequence: CASGLTSGRDTGELFF. In nucleotides, the CDR3 is TGTGCCAGCGGCTTAACTAGCGGGAGGGATACCGGGGAGCTGTTTTTT. The rearrangement joins TRBV7-8 to TRBJ2-2, with TRBD2 identical over 13 bases. The CDR3 spans 16 residues. In germline, CDR1 is SGHVS, CDR2 FQNEAQ. Full variable domain (remainder filled in from reference TRBV7-8 and TRBJ2-2): GAGVSQSPRYKVAKRGQDVALRCDPISGHVSLFWYQQALGQGPEFLTYFQNEAQLDKSGLPSDRFFAERPEGSVSTLKIQRTQQEDSAVYLCASGLTSGRDTGELFFGEGSRLTVL.

Note on this clone: Other DNA variants within this sample encode the same CDR3. The rearrangement joins TRBV9 to TRBJ2-1; D is possibly TRBD2 (6 bases). The CDR3 runs to 14 residues. Germline loops: CDR1 SGDLS, CDR2 YYNGEE. Trimming pared 3 bases from V and 1 base from J, leaving 8 bases between. The CDR3 spells CASSDGSSYNEQFF. CDR3 nucleotide sequence: TGTGCCAGCAGCGACGGGAGTTCCTACAATGAGCAGTTCTTC.

The J gene is TRBJ1-3, the V gene TRBV5-1; D gene uncertain. Trimming cost V 4 bases and J 0 bases, with 2 bases left between them. CDR3 size: 12 residues. Germline lookup yields CDR1 SGHRS and CDR2 YFSETQ. The CDR3 DNA sequence: TGCGCCAGCAGCCTCTCTGGAAACACCATATATTTT. Protein sequence: CASSLSGNTIYF.

This rearrangement joins TRBV19 to TRBJ2-7; TRBD1 agrees at 7 bases. V was clipped by 4 bases and J by 4 bases; unmatched bases: 7. Germline CDR1 is LNHDA and CDR2 is SQIVND (reference sequence). CDR3 length equals 14 residues. CDR3 coding DNA: TGTGCCAGTAGTACCACGACAGGGAGTTACGAGCAGTACTTC. Translation gives CASSTTTGSYEQYF. The full variable domain, in which reference TRBV19 and TRBJ2-7 provide the parts outside the CDR3, is DGGITQSPKYLFRKEGQNVTLSCEQNLNHDAMYWYRQDPGQGLRLIYYSQIVNDFQKGDIAEGYSVSREKKESFPLTVTSAQKNPTAFYLCASSTTTGSYEQYFGPGTRLTVT.

The chain links TRBV11-2 to TRBJ2-1, with 8 bases that match TRBD1. CDR1 and CDR2 from the germline V gene are SGHAT and FQNNGV. V lost 5 bases and J lost 4; bases outside the gene matches: 7. The CDR3 runs to 15 residues. CDR3 coding DNA: TGTGCCAGCAGCCAGAGGCAGGGGGCGTACAATGAGCAGTTCTTC. This codes for CASSQRQGAYNEQFF.

This chain links TRBV2 with TRBJ2-5; D is undetermined. V gave up 6 bases and J gave up 7 bases, with 12 bases separating them. The CDR3 is made up of 12 amino acids. In germline, CDR1 is SNHLY, CDR2 FYNNEI. CDR3 protein: CASRPIPGTQYF. The CDR3 DNA follows: TGTGCCAGCAGACCCATCCCGGGGACCCAGTACTTC.

This sequence joins TRBV6-6 and TRBJ2-3; no clear D. Trimming stripped 0 bases from V and 0 bases from J, with 4 bases between. Germline V gene lookup returns CDR1 MNHNY and CDR2 SVGAGI (reference sequence). CDR3 size: 14 residues. The CDR3 sequence is CASSYSSSTDTQYF. CDR3 bases: TGTGCCAGCAGTTACTCGAGTAGCACAGATACGCAGTATTTT.

The J gene is TRBJ2-3, the V gene TRBV5-6; D might be TRBD2 (6 bases). The length of the CDR3 is 13 residues. Deletions cut 0 bases from V and 5 bases from J, with 7 bases between. The germline gives CDR1 SGHDT, CDR2 YYEEEE. Written as DNA, the CDR3 is TGTGCCAGCAGCTTGGGCGGGGTAGATACGCAGTATTTT. Amino acid sequence: CASSLGGVDTQYF.

The gene calls are TRBV5-1 and TRBJ2-3; perhaps TRBD2 as D (6 bases). V lost 1 base and J 1 base, leaving 13 bases between the germline ends. Germline CDR1 reads SGHRS; CDR2 reads YFSETQ. The CDR3 is 16 residues long. CDR3 region: CASSLRGLAGTDTQYF. The CDR3 nucleotides read TGCGCCAGCAGCTTGCGGGGACTTGCTGGCACAGATACGCAGTATTTT. The whole variable domain, filled in from reference TRBV5-1 and TRBJ2-3, reads KAGVTQTPRYLIKTRGQQVTLSCSPISGHRSVSWYQQTPGQGLQFLFEYFSETQRNKGNFPGRFSGRQFSNSRSEMNVSTLELGDSALYLCASSLRGLAGTDTQYFGPGTRLTVL.

This chain connects TRBV11-3 to TRBJ1-1, with D tentatively TRBD1 (6 bases). In germline, CDR1 is SGHNT, CDR2 YENEEA. Trimming took off 6 bases at V and 4 bases at J, with 15 bases between the two ends. CDR3 size: 14 residues. CDR3 nucleotide sequence: TGTGCCAGCAGGAGGGACACCTCTGGCACTGAAGCTTTCTTT. Translation gives CASRRDTSGTEAFF.

The V call is TRBV19, the J call TRBJ1-2; 8 bases are a match to TRBD1. CDR1 LNHDA and CDR2 SQIVND come from the germline V gene (reference sequence). V lost 5 bases and J lost 8; bases outside the gene matches: 4. The CDR3 has 12 residues. The CDR3 sequence is CASSPGGAGYTF. CDR3 in DNA: TGTGCCAGTAGTCCAGGGGGCGCAGGCTACACCTTC.

This chain uses TRBV28 with TRBJ1-5; D is unresolved. V lost 2 bases, J lost 0 bases, and 11 bases lay in between. Looked up from germline, CDR1 is MDHEN and CDR2 is SYDVKM. CDR3 length equals 16 residues. CDR3 in amino acids: CASSLEIDYSNQPQHF. CDR3 bases: TGTGCCAGCAGTTTAGAGATCGATTATAGCAATCAGCCCCAGCATTTT.